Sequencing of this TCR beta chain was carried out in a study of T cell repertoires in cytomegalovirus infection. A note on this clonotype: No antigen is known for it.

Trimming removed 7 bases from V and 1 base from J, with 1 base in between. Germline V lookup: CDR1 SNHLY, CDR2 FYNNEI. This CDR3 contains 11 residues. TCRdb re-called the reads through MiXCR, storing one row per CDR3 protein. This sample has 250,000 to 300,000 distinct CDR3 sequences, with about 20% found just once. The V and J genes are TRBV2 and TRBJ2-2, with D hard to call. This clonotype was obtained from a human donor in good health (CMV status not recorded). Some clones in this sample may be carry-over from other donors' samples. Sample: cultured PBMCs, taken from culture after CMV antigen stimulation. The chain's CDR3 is CASMNTGELFF. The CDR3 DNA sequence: TGTGCCAGCATGAACACCGGGGAGCTGTTTTTT.